The clone carrying this T cell receptor (beta chain) was detected only a few times. Antigen specificity is unknown. Both 60 Vbeta primers and 13 Jbeta primers went into the PCR. Authors' processing steps: Counted up in a later analysis, unique TCR beta chains came to approximately 77 million, with some 9.9 million shared. Using immunoSEQ multiplex PCR, the repertoire was profiled, and TCRdb retains in-frame clones only, with some absent. The V and J calls and clone size are taken from that table; D and trimming were inferred from the DNA. The data contain some 120,000 clones, about 75% of them singletons. These data belong to a study of cytomegalovirus exposure and HLA in healthy donors. Across the whole study: Out of roughly 170 million T cells, an earlier analysis found some 110 million unique TCR beta sequences in total. Study results and limitations: Later analysis found that TCR beta chains associated with HLA were more clonally expanded than other, equally common chains.

There are 15 residues in the CDR3. CDR1 and CDR2 from the germline V gene are SGHDN and FVKESK. Trimming stripped 1 base from V and 2 bases from J, with 11 bases between. Despite likely unrecorded immune exposures, the donors were nominally healthy at the time of sampling. The chain couples TRBV14 to TRBJ1-2; D may be TRBD1 (5 bases). The sequenced material came from PBMCs. The receptor was derived from a woman aged 40 to 55 in good health and CMV-seropositive. CDR3 sequence reads: CASSQGTGGNYGYTF. The CDR3 DNA follows: TGTGCCAGCAGCCAAGGAACGGGGGGGAACTATGGCTACACCTTC.